The T cell receptor beta chain described here comes from a study of blood T cell repertoires in COVID-19. Repertoires were generated with immunoSEQ multiplex PCR, while TCRdb's copy carries only in-frame clones and drops some. The repertoire holds approximately 200,000 clones, with 88% as singletons. Germline V gives CDR1 LNHDA, CDR2 SQIVND (reference sequence). The germline V and J ends were trimmed by 3 bases and 5 bases, with 14 bases remaining between them. CDR3 length: 16 residues. This TCR came from a man aged 70-80 years with acute or convalescent COVID-19. The sequenced sample consisted of peripheral blood. The chain combines TRBV19 with TRBJ1-6; D perhaps matches TRBD1 (6 bases). The CDR3 spells CASSIRSGHDNSPLHF. DNA of the CDR3: TGTGCCAGTAGTATTCGATCGGGACATGATAATTCACCCCTCCACTTT. Combining the CDR3 with reference TRBV19 and TRBJ1-6 gives the whole variable domain DGGITQSPKYLFRKEGQNVTLSCEQNLNHDAMYWYRQDPGQGLRLIYYSQIVNDFQKGDIAEGYSVSREKKESFPLTVTSAQKNPTAFYLCASSIRSGHDNSPLHFGNGTRLTVT.